This TCR beta chain was observed in a study of CD8 T cells in Susac syndrome. Reverse transcription of 0.5 to 1 ug RNA was performed with random hexamers. With immunoSEQ multiplex PCR, TCR beta CDR3 was amplified across 54 Vbeta and 13 Jbeta. TCRdb recomputed calls from the immunoSEQ multiplex PCR reads with MiXCR, one row per CDR3 protein. The sample records some 200,000 distinct CDR3 sequences, around 93% being singletons. The CDR3 covers 15 residues. The V gene's germline CDR1 is LGHDT and CDR2 YNNKEL (reference sequence). V lost 3 bases, J lost 6 bases, and 18 bases lay in between. In contrast to the negatively isolated CD8+ and CD4+ T cells, TEMRA cells were FACS-enriched.

This sequence was found in a human donor with Susac syndrome. The sequenced sample consisted of CD8+ T cells from PBMCs. The chain carries TRBV3-1 and TRBJ2-7; tentatively, D is TRBD1 or TRBD2 (5 bases each). The DNA for the CDR3 is TGTGCCAGCAGCCATCTAGGGACGGCCCTAGGCGAGCAGTACTTC. Translation: CASSHLGTALGEQYF.